These 5 T cell receptor beta chains originate from one sample sequenced in a study of T cells in Graves' hyperthyroidism and ophthalmopathy. Amplification of TCR beta CDR3 regions was performed using RNA transcripts as template. In the first-round RT-PCR of the TCR CDR3, the HTBI primer set was used. TCRdb re-called the multiplex PCR reads through MiXCR, storing one row per CDR3 protein. The repertoire has 400,000 to 550,000 distinct CDR3 sequences, roughly a quarter of them found once; the top ten carry approximately 10%. Sequenced input: blood. These receptors all stem from a woman in her twenties or thirties with Graves' ophthalmopathy.

The sample holds many counts of this clonotype. This chain uses TRBV5-1 with TRBJ1-3, with no clear D. Deletions cut 0 bases from V and 4 bases from J, with 8 bases between. The germline V gene encodes CDR1 SGHRS and CDR2 YFSETQ. The CDR3 totals 14 residues. The CDR3 region is CASSLVGVGNTIYF. CDR3 coding DNA: TGCGCCAGCAGCTTGGTAGGAGTAGGAAACACCATATATTTT.

With regard to this clonotype: This may be a read error: a much more frequent sequence differs by one nucleotide. J is TRBJ1-1 and V is TRBV2; 8 nucleotides match TRBD1. The V gene's germline CDR1 is SNHLY and CDR2 FYNNEI. The CDR3 is 12 amino acids. CDR3 region: CASEGQDIETFF. In nucleotides, the CDR3 is TGTGCCAGCGAGGGACAGGATATTGAAACTTTCTTT.

The chain is built from TRBV7-8 and TRBJ2-5; possible D gene TRBD1, 5 bases. Germline CDR1 reads SGHVS; CDR2 reads FQNEAQ. V was pared by 6 bases and J by 7 bases, with 15 bases between. The CDR3 has 13 amino acids. The DNA for the CDR3 is TGTGCCAGCAGTATATCAGGGTCGTGGACCCAGTACTTC. Translated, it gives CASSISGSWTQYF.

V usage is TRBV20-1 and J usage is TRBJ2-7, with 11 bases matching TRBD2. This CDR3 is 15 amino acids long. Trimming cost V 3 bases and J 4 bases; bases outside gene matches: 8. CDR1 DFQATT and CDR2 SNEGSKA come from the germline V gene (reference sequence). The CDR3 sequence: CSAREGRLAGYEQYF. In DNA, the CDR3 is TGCAGTGCTAGGGAGGGGAGACTAGCGGGGTACGAGCAGTACTTC.

This clonotype was recorded at least ten times. Just one base apart from a much larger clone, this may be a read error. J is TRBJ2-5 and V is TRBV2; D uncertain. This CDR3 spans 10 amino acids. The V end lost 7 bases, the J end lost 5 bases, and 5 bases lay between the germline ends. Germline V lookup: CDR1 SNHLY, CDR2 FYNNEI. CDR3 region: CASNLETQYF. CDR3 coding DNA: TGTGCCAGCAATTTGGAGACCCAGTACTTC. Full variable domain (rest looked up from reference TRBV2 and TRBJ2-5): EPEVTQTPSHQVTQMGQEVILRCVPISNHLYFYWYRQILGQKVEFLVSFYNNEISEKSEIFDDQFSVERPDGSNFTLKIRSTKLEDSAMYFCASNLETQYFGPGTRLLVL.